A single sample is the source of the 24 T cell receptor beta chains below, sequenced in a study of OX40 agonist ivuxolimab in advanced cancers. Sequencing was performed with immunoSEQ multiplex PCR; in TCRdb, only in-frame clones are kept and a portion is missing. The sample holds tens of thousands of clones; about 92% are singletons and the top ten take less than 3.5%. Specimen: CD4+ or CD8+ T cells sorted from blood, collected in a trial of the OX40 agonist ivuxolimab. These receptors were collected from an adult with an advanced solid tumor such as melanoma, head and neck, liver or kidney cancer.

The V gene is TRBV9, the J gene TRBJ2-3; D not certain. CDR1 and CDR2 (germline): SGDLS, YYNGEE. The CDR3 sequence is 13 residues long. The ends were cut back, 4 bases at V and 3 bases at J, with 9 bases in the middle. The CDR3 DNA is TGTGCCAGCAGCCCCCCCCGTACAGATACGCAGTATTTT. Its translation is CASSPPRTDTQYF.

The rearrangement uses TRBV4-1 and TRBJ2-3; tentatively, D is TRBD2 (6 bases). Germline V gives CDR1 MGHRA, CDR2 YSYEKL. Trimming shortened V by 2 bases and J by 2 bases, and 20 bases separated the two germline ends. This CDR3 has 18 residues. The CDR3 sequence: CASSQRSRDFQPTDTQYF. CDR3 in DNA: TGCGCCAGCAGCCAACGAAGCAGGGACTTCCAACCCACAGATACGCAGTATTTT.

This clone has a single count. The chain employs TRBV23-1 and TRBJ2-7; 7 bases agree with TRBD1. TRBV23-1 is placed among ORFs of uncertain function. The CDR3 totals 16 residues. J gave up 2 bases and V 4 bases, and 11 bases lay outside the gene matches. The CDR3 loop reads CASSRSQGEYPYEQYF. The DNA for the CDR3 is TGCGCCAGCAGTCGGTCGCAGGGGGAGTACCCCTACGAGCAGTACTTC.

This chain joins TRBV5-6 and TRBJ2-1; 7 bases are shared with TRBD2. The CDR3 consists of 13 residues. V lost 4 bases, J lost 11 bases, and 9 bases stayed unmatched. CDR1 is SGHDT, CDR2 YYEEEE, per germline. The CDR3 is CASSSGKPGKQFF. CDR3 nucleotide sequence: TGTGCCAGCAGCAGCGGGAAGCCCGGCAAGCAGTTCTTC.

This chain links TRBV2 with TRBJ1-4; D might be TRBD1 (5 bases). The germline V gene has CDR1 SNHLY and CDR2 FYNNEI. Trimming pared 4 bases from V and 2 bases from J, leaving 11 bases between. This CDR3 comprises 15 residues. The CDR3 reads CASSGWGGTNEKLFF. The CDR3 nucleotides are TGTGCCAGCAGTGGTTGGGGGGGTACTAATGAAAAACTGTTTTTT.

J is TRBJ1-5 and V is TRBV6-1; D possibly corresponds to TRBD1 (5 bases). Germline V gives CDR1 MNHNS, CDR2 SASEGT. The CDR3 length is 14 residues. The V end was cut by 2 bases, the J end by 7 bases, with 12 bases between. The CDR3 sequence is CASSEWGGGQPQHF. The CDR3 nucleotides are TGTGCCAGCAGTGAATGGGGGGGTGGGCAGCCCCAGCATTTT.

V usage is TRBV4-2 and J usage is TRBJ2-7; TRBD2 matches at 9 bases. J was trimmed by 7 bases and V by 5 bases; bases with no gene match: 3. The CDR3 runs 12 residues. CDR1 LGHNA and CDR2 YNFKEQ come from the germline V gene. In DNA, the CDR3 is TGTGCCAGCAGCAGCGGGAGGTATGAGCAGTACTTC. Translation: CASSSGRYEQYF.

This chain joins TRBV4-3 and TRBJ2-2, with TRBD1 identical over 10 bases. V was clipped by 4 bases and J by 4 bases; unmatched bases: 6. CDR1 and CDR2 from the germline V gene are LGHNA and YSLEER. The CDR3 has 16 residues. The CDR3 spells CASSPDRGRATGELFF. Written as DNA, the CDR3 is TGCGCCAGCAGCCCGGACAGGGGGAGGGCCACCGGGGAGCTGTTTTTT.

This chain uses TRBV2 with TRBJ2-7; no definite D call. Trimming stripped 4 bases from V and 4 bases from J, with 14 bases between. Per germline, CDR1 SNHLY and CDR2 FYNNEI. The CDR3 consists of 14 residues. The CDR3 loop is CASSAGPLGYEQYF. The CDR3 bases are TGTGCCAGCAGTGCCGGGCCCCTGGGGTACGAGCAGTACTTC.

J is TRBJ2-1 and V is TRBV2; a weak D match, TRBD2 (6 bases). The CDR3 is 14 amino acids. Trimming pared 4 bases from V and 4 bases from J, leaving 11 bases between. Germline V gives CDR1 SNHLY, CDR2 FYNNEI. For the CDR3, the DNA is TGTGCCAGCAGTGTAGGGAGCGGGTACAATGAGCAGTTCTTC. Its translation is CASSVGSGYNEQFF. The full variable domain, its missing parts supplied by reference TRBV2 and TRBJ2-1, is EPEVTQTPSHQVTQMGQEVILRCVPISNHLYFYWYRQILGQKVEFLVSFYNNEISEKSEIFDDQFSVERPDGSNFTLKIRSTKLEDSAMYFCASSVGSGYNEQFFGPGTRLTVL.

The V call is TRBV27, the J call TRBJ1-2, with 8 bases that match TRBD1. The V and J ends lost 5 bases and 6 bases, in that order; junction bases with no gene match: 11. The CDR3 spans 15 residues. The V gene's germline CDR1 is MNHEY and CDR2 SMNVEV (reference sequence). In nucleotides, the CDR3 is TGTGCCAGCAGTACCTCGACAGGGGCGGGGGATGGCTACACCTTC. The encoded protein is CASSTSTGAGDGYTF.

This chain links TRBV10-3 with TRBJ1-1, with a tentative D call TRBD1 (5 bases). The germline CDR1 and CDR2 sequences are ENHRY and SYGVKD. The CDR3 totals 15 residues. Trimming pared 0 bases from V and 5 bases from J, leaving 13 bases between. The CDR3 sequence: CAISESKGRSTEAFF. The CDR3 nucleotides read TGTGCCATCAGTGAGTCGAAGGGGAGGAGTACTGAAGCTTTCTTT.

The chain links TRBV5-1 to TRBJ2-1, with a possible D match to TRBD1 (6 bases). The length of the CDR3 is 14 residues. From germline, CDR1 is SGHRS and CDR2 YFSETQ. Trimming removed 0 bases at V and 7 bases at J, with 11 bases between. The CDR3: CASSLAGRGNEQFF. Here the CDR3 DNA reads TGCGCCAGCAGCTTGGCAGGTAGGGGGAATGAGCAGTTCTTC. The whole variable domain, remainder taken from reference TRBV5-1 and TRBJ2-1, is KAGVTQTPRYLIKTRGQQVTLSCSPISGHRSVSWYQQTPGQGLQFLFEYFSETQRNKGNFPGRFSGRQFSNSRSEMNVSTLELGDSALYLCASSLAGRGNEQFFGPGTRLTVL.

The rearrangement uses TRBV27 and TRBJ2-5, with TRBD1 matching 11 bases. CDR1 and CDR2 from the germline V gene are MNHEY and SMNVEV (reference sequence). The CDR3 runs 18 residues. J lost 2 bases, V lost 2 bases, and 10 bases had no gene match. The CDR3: CASSLRPYGTGGQETQYF. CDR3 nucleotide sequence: TGTGCCAGCAGTTTAAGGCCCTATGGGACAGGGGGGCAAGAGACCCAGTACTTC.

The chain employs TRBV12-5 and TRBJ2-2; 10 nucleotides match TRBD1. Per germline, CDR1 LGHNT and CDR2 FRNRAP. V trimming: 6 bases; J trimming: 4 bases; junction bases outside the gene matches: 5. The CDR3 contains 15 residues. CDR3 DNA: TGTGCTAGTGGGTGGGGGGACAGGGGCACCGGGGAGCTGTTTTTT. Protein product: CASGWGDRGTGELFF.

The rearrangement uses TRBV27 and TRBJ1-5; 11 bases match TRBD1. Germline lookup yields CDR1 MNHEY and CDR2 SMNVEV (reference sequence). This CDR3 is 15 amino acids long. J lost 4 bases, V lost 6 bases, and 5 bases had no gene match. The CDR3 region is CASSDGTGGNQPQHF. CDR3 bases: TGTGCCAGCAGCGATGGGACAGGGGGAAATCAGCCCCAGCATTTT.

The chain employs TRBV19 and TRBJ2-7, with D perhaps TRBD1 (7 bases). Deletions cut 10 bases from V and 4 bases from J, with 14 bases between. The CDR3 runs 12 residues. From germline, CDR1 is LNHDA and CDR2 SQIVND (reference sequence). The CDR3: CATSQGGYEQYF. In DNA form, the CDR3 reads TGTGCCACCAGTCAGGGGGGTTACGAGCAGTACTTC.

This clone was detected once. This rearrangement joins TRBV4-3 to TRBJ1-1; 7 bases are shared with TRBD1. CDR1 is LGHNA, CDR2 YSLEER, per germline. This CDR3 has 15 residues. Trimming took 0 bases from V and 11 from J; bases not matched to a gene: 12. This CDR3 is CASSQDLGDREGAFF. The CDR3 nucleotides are TGCGCCAGCAGCCAAGATCTAGGAGACAGGGAGGGGGCTTTCTTT.

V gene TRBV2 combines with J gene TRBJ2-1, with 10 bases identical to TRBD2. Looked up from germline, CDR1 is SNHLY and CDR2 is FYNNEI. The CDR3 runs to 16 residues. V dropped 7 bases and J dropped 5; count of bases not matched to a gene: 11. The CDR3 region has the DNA TGTGCCAGCATCCAAAGGGTAGCGGGGGGTCACAATGAGCAGTTCTTC. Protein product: CASIQRVAGGHNEQFF.

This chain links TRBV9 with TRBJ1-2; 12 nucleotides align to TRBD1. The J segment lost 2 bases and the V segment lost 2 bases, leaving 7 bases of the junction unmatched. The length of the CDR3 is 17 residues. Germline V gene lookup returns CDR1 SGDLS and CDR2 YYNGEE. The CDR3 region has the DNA TGTGCCAGCAGCGTGGGACAGGGGGCGATCCGGAACTATGGCTACACCTTC. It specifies CASSVGQGAIRNYGYTF.

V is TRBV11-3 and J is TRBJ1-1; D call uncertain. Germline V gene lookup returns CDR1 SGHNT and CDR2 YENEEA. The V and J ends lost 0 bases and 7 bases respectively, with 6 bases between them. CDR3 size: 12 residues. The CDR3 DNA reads TGTGCCAGCAGCTTAGATACGGATGAAGCTTTCTTT. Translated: CASSLDTDEAFF.

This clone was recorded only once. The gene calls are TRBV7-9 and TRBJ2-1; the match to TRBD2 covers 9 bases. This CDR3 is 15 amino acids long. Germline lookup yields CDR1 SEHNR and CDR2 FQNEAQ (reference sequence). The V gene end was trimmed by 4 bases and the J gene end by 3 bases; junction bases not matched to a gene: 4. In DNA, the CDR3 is TGTGCCAGCAGCTCGGGACTAGCAAACTACAATGAGCAGTTCTTC. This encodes CASSSGLANYNEQFF.

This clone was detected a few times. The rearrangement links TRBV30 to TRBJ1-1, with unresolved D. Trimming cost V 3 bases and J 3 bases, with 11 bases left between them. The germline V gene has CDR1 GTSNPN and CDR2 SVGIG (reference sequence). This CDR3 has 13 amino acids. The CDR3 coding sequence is TGTGCCTGGAGATTGGGGTCTGACACTGAAGCTTTCTTT. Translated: CAWRLGSDTEAFF.

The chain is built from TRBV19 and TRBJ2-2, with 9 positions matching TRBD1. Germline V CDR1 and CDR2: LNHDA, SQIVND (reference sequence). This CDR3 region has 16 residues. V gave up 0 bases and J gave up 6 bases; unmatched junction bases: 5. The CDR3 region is CASSIDLGQGSGELFF. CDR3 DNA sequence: TGTGCCAGTAGTATAGATTTAGGACAGGGGTCCGGGGAGCTGTTTTTT. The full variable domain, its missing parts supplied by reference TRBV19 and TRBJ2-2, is DGGITQSPKYLFRKEGQNVTLSCEQNLNHDAMYWYRQDPGQGLRLIYYSQIVNDFQKGDIAEGYSVSREKKESFPLTVTSAQKNPTAFYLCASSIDLGQGSGELFFGEGSRLTVL.